This T cell receptor beta chain was documented in a study of shared clonotypes between healthy human individuals. The CDR3 extends over 14 amino acids. Trimming cost V 3 bases and J 2 bases, with 10 bases left between them. The V gene's germline CDR1 is SGHVS and CDR2 FNYEAQ. Libraries were prepared by immunoSEQ multiplex PCR; TCRdb keeps only in-frame clonotypes and omits some of them. The top ten clones hold more than 0.1% of a sample with about 2 million clones, roughly 94% of them seen once. The sequenced sample consisted of naive CD4+ T cells sorted from blood. Described subset: CD45RA+ positively selected. The chain recombines TRBV7-6 with TRBJ2-5; a possible D gene is TRBD2 (6 bases). The source is a man in his late teens or twenties in good health. DNA for the CDR3: TGTGCCAGCAGCTTCCGGGAGCGGCAAGAGACCCAGTACTTC. Translating gives CASSFRERQETQYF.